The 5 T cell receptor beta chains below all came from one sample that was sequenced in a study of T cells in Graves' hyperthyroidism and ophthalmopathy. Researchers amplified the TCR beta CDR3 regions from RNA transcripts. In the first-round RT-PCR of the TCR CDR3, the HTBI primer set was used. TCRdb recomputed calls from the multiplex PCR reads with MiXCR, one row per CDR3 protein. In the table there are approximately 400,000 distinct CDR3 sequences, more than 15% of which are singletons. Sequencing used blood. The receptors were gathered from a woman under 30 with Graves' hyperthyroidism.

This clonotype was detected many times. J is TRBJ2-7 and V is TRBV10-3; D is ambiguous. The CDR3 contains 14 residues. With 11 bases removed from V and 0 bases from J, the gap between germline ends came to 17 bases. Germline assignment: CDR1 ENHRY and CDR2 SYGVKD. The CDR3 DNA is TGTGCCTCCCGGTTGGAATCGAGCTCCTACGAGCAGTACTTC. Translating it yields CASRLESSSYEQYF.

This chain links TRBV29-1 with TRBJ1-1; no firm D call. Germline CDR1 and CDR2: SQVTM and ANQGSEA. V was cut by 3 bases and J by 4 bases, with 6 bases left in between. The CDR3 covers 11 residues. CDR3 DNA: TGCAGCGTTGATAGGGCCACTGAAGCTTTCTTT. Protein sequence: CSVDRATEAFF.

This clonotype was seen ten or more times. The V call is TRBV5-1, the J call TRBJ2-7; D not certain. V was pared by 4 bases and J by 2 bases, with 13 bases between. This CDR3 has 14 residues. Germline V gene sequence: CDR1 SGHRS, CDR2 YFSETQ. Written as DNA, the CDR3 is TGCGCCAGCAGCCCCGACACCCATACCTACGAGCAGTACTTC. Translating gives CASSPDTHTYEQYF. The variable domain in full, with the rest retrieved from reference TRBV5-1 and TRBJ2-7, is KAGVTQTPRYLIKTRGQQVTLSCSPISGHRSVSWYQQTPGQGLQFLFEYFSETQRNKGNFPGRFSGRQFSNSRSEMNVSTLELGDSALYLCASSPDTHTYEQYFGPGTRLTVT.

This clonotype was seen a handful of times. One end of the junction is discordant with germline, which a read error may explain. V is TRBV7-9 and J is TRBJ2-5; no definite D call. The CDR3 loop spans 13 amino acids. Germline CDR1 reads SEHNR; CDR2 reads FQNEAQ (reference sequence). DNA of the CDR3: TGTGCCAGCAGCTTGCCATCCCAAGAGAACCAGTACTTC. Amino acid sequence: CASSLPSQENQYF.

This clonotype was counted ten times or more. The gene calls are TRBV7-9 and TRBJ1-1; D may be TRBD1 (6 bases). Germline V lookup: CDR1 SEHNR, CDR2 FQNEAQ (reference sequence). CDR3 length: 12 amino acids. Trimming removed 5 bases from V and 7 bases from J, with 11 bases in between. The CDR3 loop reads CASSTQGNEAFF. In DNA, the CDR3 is TGTGCCAGCAGCACACAGGGAAATGAAGCTTTCTTT.